The 11 T cell receptor beta chains listed next were all sequenced from one sample in a study of low-dose radiotherapy and immunotherapy resistance in tumors. Alpha- and beta-chain coverage of first-strand cDNA came from TRAV- and TRBV-specific primers. Amplification, which lasted around 18 PCR cycles, used a constant-region primer and V-primer adapter to amplify TCRs. MiXCR, applied by TCRdb to the reads, yields one record per CDR3 protein. The data contain roughly 8,700 distinct CDR3 sequences, roughly three quarters of them singletons. These receptors were taken from a human donor with advanced metastatic prostate, ovarian, gallbladder or colorectal cancer (not recorded which). This table probably holds off-target reads from a library built for another chain.

The chain joins TRBV14 to TRBJ2-7, with 7 bases identical to TRBD2. This CDR3 has 16 residues. Per germline, CDR1 SGHDN and CDR2 FVKESK. The J segment lost 1 base and the V segment lost 0 bases, leaving 6 bases of the junction unmatched. CDR3 residues: CASSQDRAGKSYEQYF. For the CDR3, the DNA is TGTGCCAGCAGCCAAGATCGAGCGGGGAAGTCCTACGAGCAGTACTTC.

This clonotype was counted a few times. This chain connects TRBV28 to TRBJ2-7; the D gene is possibly TRBD1 (6 bases). Deletions cut 2 bases from V and 7 bases from J, with 15 bases between. This CDR3 comprises 14 residues. CDR1 and CDR2 (germline): MDHEN, SYDVKM. The CDR3 sequence is CASSLPQGRSEQYF. CDR3 in DNA: TGTGCCAGCAGTTTACCCCAGGGGCGGTCGGAGCAGTACTTC.

The sample holds a few counts of this clonotype. The V call is TRBV24-1, the J call TRBJ2-2; D is ambiguous. V dropped 0 bases and J dropped 6 bases, with 13 bases sitting between them. This CDR3 is built from 16 residues. Germline CDR1 is KGHDR and CDR2 is SFDVKD. CDR3 nucleotides: TGTGCCACCAGTGATTTGCGCCCAGGCCCGGCCGGGGAGCTGTTTTTT. Translated, it gives CATSDLRPGPAGELFF.

This clonotype was found once. The chain is built from TRBV3-1 and TRBJ2-7; D gene uncertain. Germline lookup yields CDR1 LGHDT and CDR2 YNNKEL (reference sequence). The CDR3 runs 13 residues. V shed 3 bases and J shed 7 bases, with 13 bases lying between them. This chain's CDR3 is CASSQTHTGEQYF. CDR3 coding DNA: TGTGCCAGCAGCCAGACCCACACCGGGGAGCAGTACTTC.

This rearrangement joins TRBV2 to TRBJ2-7; 9 bases agree with TRBD2. V dropped 9 bases and J dropped 4; count of bases not matched to a gene: 16. The germline gives CDR1 SNHLY, CDR2 FYNNEI. This CDR3 has 16 residues. CDR3 in DNA: TGTGCCAGTAGCCCGGGGCTAGCGGGGATCCCTTACGAGCAGTACTTC. This codes for CASSPGLAGIPYEQYF.

The gene calls are TRBV6-6 and TRBJ1-5; 7 bases fit TRBD1. Germline V gives CDR1 MNHNY, CDR2 SVGAGI (reference sequence). V lost 5 bases, J lost 6 bases, and 7 bases stayed unmatched. The CDR3 has 14 residues. The CDR3 protein is CASSQTGFGQPQHF. The CDR3 DNA is TGTGCCAGCAGTCAGACAGGGTTCGGTCAGCCCCAGCATTTT.

CDR3 sequence reads: CASSEQGVGMNTEAFF. The CDR3 region has the DNA TGTGCCAGCAGCGAGCAGGGGGTCGGGATGAACACTGAAGCTTTCTTT. The rearrangement links TRBV5-4 to TRBJ1-1, with 7 positions matching TRBD1. The CDR3 has 16 amino acids. Germline loops: CDR1 SGHNT, CDR2 YYREEE (reference sequence). Trimming took 4 bases from V and 0 from J; bases not matched to a gene: 9.

The genes are TRBV5-5 and TRBJ2-3, with D hard to call. The V end lost 3 bases, the J end lost 1 base, and 15 bases lay between the germline ends. The germline V gene has CDR1 SGHKS and CDR2 YYEKEE (reference sequence). The length of the CDR3 is 16 residues. CDR3 sequence (DNA): TGTGCCAGCAGCTCGGGCCCCTACCCAGGCACAGATACGCAGTATTTT. This codes for CASSSGPYPGTDTQYF.

This clonotype was found once. The chain couples TRBV5-1 to TRBJ2-1; 13 bases map to TRBD2. This CDR3 is built from 16 residues. Germline V lookup: CDR1 SGHRS, CDR2 YFSETQ. V trimming: 1 base; J trimming: 2 bases; junction bases outside the gene matches: 0. CDR3 sequence: CASSLTSGRAYNEQFF. The CDR3 DNA is TGCGCCAGCAGCTTGACTAGCGGGAGGGCCTACAATGAGCAGTTCTTC.

The chain uses TRBV6-1 and TRBJ1-5, with 7 nucleotides matching TRBD1. This CDR3 region has 15 residues. V was pared by 3 bases and J by 0 bases, with 2 bases of the junction left unmatched. The germline V gene encodes CDR1 MNHNS and CDR2 SASEGT. CDR3 sequence (DNA): TGTGCCAGCAGTGATCCAGGGGGTAGCAATCAGCCCCAGCATTTT. Its protein product is CASSDPGGSNQPQHF.

This sequence joins TRBV30 and TRBJ2-5, with 10 bases identical to TRBD2. The CDR3 loop spans 13 amino acids. V was pared by 3 bases and J by 3 bases, with 1 base of the junction left unmatched. Germline CDR1 is GTSNPN and CDR2 is SVGIG (reference sequence). The CDR3 region has the DNA TGTGCCTGGAGCGGGACTAGCGAAGAGACCCAGTACTTC. This sequence encodes CAWSGTSEETQYF. Full variable domain (outside the CDR3, taken from reference TRBV30 and TRBJ2-5): SQTIHQWPATLVQPVGSPLSLECTVEGTSNPNLYWYRQAAGRGLQLLFYSVGIGQISSEVPQNLSASRPQDRQFILSSKKLLLSDSGFYLCAWSGTSEETQYFGPGTRLLVL.